This T cell receptor beta chain was observed in a study of blood T cell repertoires in COVID-19 (dated by TCRdb to the early 2020s). At the level of the whole study: The collaborator samples originated in the United States, Italy and Spain and spanned the acute and convalescent phases of COVID-19. The material from the prospective study consisted of cDNA or gDNA derived from T cells, B-cell-depleted T cells, or PBMCs. Subjects who had been exposed to COVID-19, were actively infected with it, or had recovered from it provided the deeply sampled blood TCRbeta repertoires that made up the dataset. A freely available public database, intended as a resource for researchers studying the immune response to SARS-CoV-2, is where the repertoires were released. Samples were obtained from the ongoing ImmuneRACE study (first 160 participants) and from 1,254 subjects provided by 6 global collaborators. Nearly every sample came with metadata listing a de-identified subject ID, COVID-19 status, age in years and sex. HLA class I and class II types, where available, came from metadata supplied by the sample provider rather than from assay-based typing. What the work shows at the level of the full study, not this receptor alone: Clinical and demographic metadata were provided uncurated, with the amount varying by source and participant.

Collaborating institutions collected whole blood in K2EDTA tubes following their own protocols. Collaborator samples were shipped for TCRbeta analysis as frozen whole blood, isolated PBMCs, or DNA extracted from either sample type. Trimming leaves V shorter by 2 bases and J shorter by 12 bases, with the junction holding 4 bases beyond the gene matches. In the germline V gene, CDR1 corresponds to MNHEY and CDR2 to SVGEGT. Including cysteine and phenylalanine, the CDR3 has 12 amino acids. CDR3 DNA only is kept here, 36 bases in frame from base 1. The immunoSEQ Assay, a bias-controlled multiplex PCR, was used to amplify TCRbeta CDR3 regions from genomic DNA. The original methods were these. The number of nucleated cells in each sample was estimated from the amplification of reference gene primers within the assay. To quantify the absolute abundance of each unique TCRbeta CDR3 rearrangement, sequence reads were collapsed and filtered. For each sample, productive Simpson clonality was calculated by taking the square root of Simpson's diversity index across productive rearrangements. In TCRdb, the immuneACCESS table is reduced to in-frame sequences with V and J assigned. These tables do not hold every clone; where another copy was compared, an unresolved V gene accounts for under half, and the others remain unexplained. That table supplies the V and J calls and clone size; D and trimming were determined from the DNA. For this sample there are 150,000 or so clones; about four fifths appear just once. Jointly, the top ten make up 3.5% to 4.5% of the sample.

About this clone itself: What antigen it recognizes has not been identified. Qualities for individual bases were not recorded, and no much larger clone is one base off.

Sequencing was carried out using peripheral blood. The rearranged segments are TRBV6-2 or TRBV6-3 and TRBJ1-2, and 9 bases in between align with TRBD1. The receptor was isolated from a woman aged 55-69 years with acute or convalescent COVID-19. The nucleotide sequence reads as follows: TGTGCCAGCAGTTACGGGACAGGGCCCGACACCTTC. This encodes CASSYGTGPDTF.